This T cell receptor beta chain was found in a study of response to subunit inactivated influenza vaccine. Study results and limitations: The authors proposed limited new T cell recruitment per seasonal influenza vaccination.

Germline V gene sequence: CDR1 LNHNV, CDR2 YYDKDF (reference sequence). This CDR3 has 14 residues. Trimming removed 0 bases at V and 6 bases at J, with 11 bases between. Each CDR3 protein is one row after TCRdb ran MiXCR on the RT-PCR reads. The profile shows 500,000 to 600,000 distinct CDR3 sequences, less than 8% of them singletons. Worth noting for this clonotype: As yet, its antigen is unknown.

The specimen was PBMCs from blood, collected around 25 months after vaccination. The TCR was taken from a man aged 50-75 years who received an inactivated influenza vaccine. The chain combines TRBV15 with TRBJ1-2, with D uncertain. DNA of the CDR3: TGTGCCACCAGCAGAGATAAAGGGATGGATGGCTACACCTTC. Amino acid sequence: CATSRDKGMDGYTF.